This T cell receptor (beta chain) is drawn from a study of vaccination and CD4 T cells after COVID-19. Study context: Convalescent donors: six male, four female; seven Caucasian, two Asian, one multiracial, two Hispanic. Between diagnosis and the drawing of post-COVID samples lay a median 101 days (range 35 to 161). Cellular stimulation was performed using overlapping spike peptides derived from SARS-CoV-2, HCoV-NL63, HCoV-OC43 and HCoV-229E.

The CDR3 contains 14 residues. Trimming took 2 bases from V and 4 from J, leaving 11 bases between them. The V gene's germline CDR1 is SEHNR and CDR2 FQNEAQ (reference sequence). Documented treatment: approximately nine-day PBMC culture with coronavirus spike peptide pools or control peptides (ViraFEST assay). Half the medium was exchanged for fresh IL-2 medium on days 3 and 7. Once obtained from cultured CD4+ T cells, the DNA was sequenced using the Oncomine TCR Beta short-read assay. Using its own MiXCR run on the PCR reads, TCRdb lists one record per CDR3 protein. The profile shows some 17,000 distinct CDR3 sequences, about 61% of them singletons. Concerning this clonotype: The antigen is unknown.

Sequencing was carried out using CD4+ T cells from blood, cultured in vitro. This receptor was taken from a human donor who had recovered from COVID-19. The rearrangement uses TRBV7-9 and TRBJ1-2, with D unclear. CDR3 residues: CASSLTSISYGYTF. The CDR3 nucleotides are TGTGCCAGCAGCTTAACAAGCATAAGCTATGGCTACACCTTC.